Listed here are 28 T cell receptor beta chains from one sample, sequenced in a study of CD8+ T cells in alopecia areata. Sequencing used cDNA as its template, made by extracting RNA and reverse transcribing it. The assay was immunoSEQ multiplex PCR, and TCRdb's table has in-frame clones only and misses some. The data hold about 110,000 clones, with over 55% observed a single time. Specimen: NKG2D-low CD8+ T cells sorted from blood. The receptors shown here come from a human donor with alopecia areata.

V and J are TRBV4-2 and TRBJ2-1; 10 nucleotides align to TRBD2. The trim removed 0 bases at V and 4 bases at J, leaving 3 bases unmatched. Germline lookup yields CDR1 LGHNA and CDR2 YNFKEQ. The CDR3 extends over 16 amino acids. CDR3 sequence reads: CASSQDPSGRYNEQFF. The CDR3 DNA reads as TGTGCCAGCAGCCAAGATCCTAGCGGGAGATACAATGAGCAGTTCTTC.

This chain connects TRBV7-9 to TRBJ1-1; D is unresolved. V was trimmed by 2 bases and J by 6 bases, leaving 4 bases between them. In germline, CDR1 is SEHNR, CDR2 FQNEAQ (reference sequence). The CDR3 runs to 11 residues. DNA of the CDR3: TGTGCCAGCAGCTTAATCTCTGAAGCTTTCTTT. Amino acid sequence: CASSLISEAFF.

This chain joins TRBV6-5 and TRBJ1-1, with TRBD1 as a possible D gene (5 bases). This CDR3 contains 14 residues. The germline V and J ends were trimmed by 3 bases and 1 base, with 9 bases remaining between them. Germline V lookup: CDR1 MNHEY, CDR2 SVGAGI. CDR3 amino acids: CASSYEGQNTEAFF. DNA for the CDR3: TGTGCCAGCAGTTATGAGGGGCAGAACACTGAAGCTTTCTTT.

The sample holds one count of this clone. The chain uses TRBV5-1 and TRBJ2-1, with D perhaps TRBD2 (6 bases). The CDR3 sequence is 14 residues long. The germline V and J ends were trimmed by 7 bases and 0 bases, with 11 bases remaining between them. From germline, CDR1 is SGHRS and CDR2 YFSETQ. CDR3 loop: CASFSGSSYNEQFF. The CDR3 DNA reads TGCGCCAGCTTTAGCGGTTCCTCCTACAATGAGCAGTTCTTC. The full variable domain, with the rest looked up from reference TRBV5-1 and TRBJ2-1, is KAGVTQTPRYLIKTRGQQVTLSCSPISGHRSVSWYQQTPGQGLQFLFEYFSETQRNKGNFPGRFSGRQFSNSRSEMNVSTLELGDSALYLCASFSGSSYNEQFFGPGTRLTVL.

A few counts support this clone. The V and J genes are TRBV7-9 and TRBJ2-3; 10 nucleotides align to TRBD2. The germline CDR1 and CDR2 sequences are SEHNR and FQNEAQ (reference sequence). J was trimmed by 7 bases and V by 6 bases; bases with no gene match: 10. The CDR3 runs 15 residues. CDR3 DNA sequence: TGTGCCAGCAGTGAAAGAGCGGGAGGGCTGAATACGCAGTATTTT. Translated, it gives CASSERAGGLNTQYF.

This chain uses TRBV15 with TRBJ1-2, with D hard to call. From germline, CDR1 is LNHNV and CDR2 YYDKDF (reference sequence). With 3 bases removed from V and 4 bases from J, the gap between germline ends came to 12 bases. The CDR3 runs to 14 residues. Here the CDR3 DNA reads TGTGCCACCAGCAGCACCAACCCTATCTATGGCTACACCTTC. Residues: CATSSTNPIYGYTF.

A few counts support this clone. J is TRBJ2-7 and V is TRBV7-9; D gene unclear. Looked up from germline, CDR1 is SEHNR and CDR2 is FQNEAQ (reference sequence). The V and J ends lost 4 bases and 2 bases respectively, with 18 bases between them. The CDR3 loop spans 16 amino acids. This chain's CDR3 is CASSSPQKTLAYEQYF. The CDR3 coding sequence is TGTGCCAGCAGCTCCCCCCAAAAGACCCTAGCCTACGAGCAGTACTTC.

The V gene is TRBV29-1, the J gene TRBJ2-3; possibly TRBD2 for D (5 bases). V was trimmed by 4 bases and J by 2 bases, leaving 16 bases between them. Germline V gene sequence: CDR1 SQVTM, CDR2 ANQGSEA. The CDR3 has 15 residues. The CDR3 is CSVVRASSNTDTQYF. In DNA form, the CDR3 reads TGCAGCGTTGTAAGGGCTAGCTCAAACACAGATACGCAGTATTTT.

The chain links TRBV5-1 to TRBJ2-1; TRBD2 is a possible D gene (5 bases). Trimming left V 2 bases short and J 3 bases short, with 18 bases between. In germline, CDR1 is SGHRS, CDR2 YFSETQ. The CDR3 contains 17 residues. The CDR3 DNA reads TGCGCCAGCAGCTTCCCGTTAGGAGCGGAGAACTACAATGAGCAGTTCTTC. Amino acid sequence: CASSFPLGAENYNEQFF.

The chain is built from TRBV7-9 and TRBJ2-7; D is uncertain. Germline V gene sequence: CDR1 SEHNR, CDR2 FQNEAQ (reference sequence). V dropped 1 base and J dropped 2 bases, with 3 bases sitting between them. The CDR3 runs to 12 residues. The CDR3 coding sequence is TGTGCCAGCAGCTTAGGGACCTACGAGCAGTACTTC. Translated: CASSLGTYEQYF.

This clone was seen once. This chain connects TRBV29-1 to TRBJ2-1, with D unclear. Trimming removed 3 bases from V and 7 bases from J, with 10 bases in between. The V gene's germline CDR1 is SQVTM and CDR2 ANQGSEA. This CDR3 has 12 amino acids. The CDR3 DNA reads TGCAGCGTTGATAAGAAAGGGAATGAGCAGTTCTTC. Translated: CSVDKKGNEQFF.

This sequence joins TRBV7-9 and TRBJ1-2; 8 bases fit TRBD1. Losses at the gene ends were 5 bases for V and 6 bases for J; bases not matched to a gene: 5. The CDR3 spans 13 residues. The germline V gene has CDR1 SEHNR and CDR2 FQNEAQ (reference sequence). As DNA, the CDR3 is TGTGCCAGCAGCCCCCAGACAGGGGATGGCTACACCTTC. Protein sequence: CASSPQTGDGYTF.

This clone has only a few counts. The chain links TRBV27 to TRBJ2-1, with no clear D. Trimming left V 10 bases short and J 6 bases short, with 10 bases between. The germline gives CDR1 MNHEY, CDR2 SMNVEV (reference sequence). The CDR3 is 11 amino acids. The CDR3 loop reads CATKGPNEQFF. In nucleotides, the CDR3 is TGTGCCACCAAGGGCCCCAATGAGCAGTTCTTC.

This chain links TRBV7-8 with TRBJ1-2, with no clear D. There are 13 residues in the CDR3. Trimming pared 3 bases from V and 2 bases from J, leaving 7 bases between. Germline CDR1 reads SGHVS; CDR2 reads FQNEAQ. CDR3 loop: CASSFTENYGYTF. In DNA form, the CDR3 reads TGTGCCAGCAGCTTTACGGAGAACTATGGCTACACCTTC.

V is TRBV9 and J is TRBJ2-7; TRBD1 matches at 7 bases. Germline CDR1 is SGDLS and CDR2 is YYNGEE. The length of the CDR3 is 16 residues. V shed 3 bases, J shed 6 bases, and the junction held 15 bases outside the gene matches. The CDR3 region is CASSASTGTEDGEQYF. The CDR3 DNA is TGTGCCAGCAGCGCCTCAACAGGGACAGAAGACGGCGAGCAGTACTTC.

This chain uses TRBV7-9 with TRBJ1-2; 10 nucleotides align to TRBD1. Trimming at V came to 4 bases and at J to 6 bases, leaving 8 bases not matched to a gene. Per germline, CDR1 SEHNR and CDR2 FQNEAQ (reference sequence). CDR3 length equals 15 residues. The CDR3 loop reads CASSSSDRGRDGYTF. CDR3 DNA sequence: TGTGCCAGCAGCTCCAGCGACAGGGGGCGGGATGGCTACACCTTC.

This sequence joins TRBV30 and TRBJ1-3; a possible D gene is TRBD1 (6 bases). The germline V and J ends were trimmed by 0 bases and 2 bases, with 11 bases remaining between them. Germline CDR1 is GTSNPN and CDR2 is SVGIG (reference sequence). The CDR3 covers 15 residues. The CDR3 loop is CAWSVLGGTGNTIYF. CDR3 nucleotide sequence: TGTGCCTGGAGTGTATTAGGGGGGACTGGAAACACCATATATTTT.

The gene calls are TRBV7-3 and TRBJ2-3, with D hard to call. This CDR3 spans 13 amino acids. V gave up 3 bases and J gave up 4 bases, with 8 bases separating them. From germline, CDR1 is SGHTA and CDR2 FQGTGA. The DNA for the CDR3 is TGTGCCAGCAGCTTTGGTTCGGCAGATACGCAGTATTTT. Its protein is CASSFGSADTQYF.

The J gene is TRBJ1-5, the V gene TRBV28, with D unresolved. The germline gives CDR1 MDHEN, CDR2 SYDVKM. Trimming shortened V by 4 bases and J by 2 bases, and 15 bases separated the two germline ends. The CDR3 loop spans 16 amino acids. The CDR3 reads CASSSGREIGNQPQHF. CDR3 bases: TGTGCCAGCAGTTCCGGAAGGGAGATAGGCAATCAGCCCCAGCATTTT.

The sample holds a few counts of this clone. This chain connects TRBV29-1 to TRBJ2-7; D unclear. Trimming cost V 6 bases and J 7 bases, with 13 bases left between them. This CDR3 region has 11 residues. Germline V CDR1 and CDR2: SQVTM, ANQGSEA. CDR3 sequence reads: CSVLSVGEQYF. The CDR3 DNA follows: TGCAGCGTCCTATCCGTGGGTGAGCAGTACTTC.

The chain uses TRBV7-9 and TRBJ2-5; the D is unclear. Germline assignment: CDR1 SEHNR and CDR2 FQNEAQ (reference sequence). V lost 5 bases, J lost 0 bases, and 7 bases lay in between. There are 13 residues in the CDR3. CDR3: CASSPRYQETQYF. The CDR3 region has the DNA TGTGCCAGCAGCCCACGCTACCAAGAGACCCAGTACTTC.

This chain connects TRBV7-9 to TRBJ2-7; 8 positions agree with TRBD1. With V trimmed by 4 bases and J by 0 bases, 2 bases remained unmatched. Germline values: CDR1 SEHNR, CDR2 FQNEAQ (reference sequence). The CDR3 spans 14 residues. CDR3 sequence reads: CASSSGQGSYEQYF. CDR3 DNA: TGTGCCAGCAGCTCAGGACAGGGCTCCTACGAGCAGTACTTC.

In the case of this clone: The same CDR3 can be traced to other DNA sequences in this sample. The V call is TRBV27, the J call TRBJ2-6, with D unclear. Deletions cut 2 bases from V and 4 bases from J, with 6 bases between. CDR3 length: 14 amino acids. CDR1 and CDR2 (germline): MNHEY, SMNVEV (reference sequence). In DNA, the CDR3 is TGTGCCAGCAGTTTACTTTCGGGGGCCAACGTCCTGACTTTC. As protein: CASSLLSGANVLTF.

This clone was seen a few times. This chain uses TRBV7-3 with TRBJ1-1; D uncertain. CDR1 is SGHTA and CDR2 is FQGTGA in the germline V gene. V lost 2 bases, J lost 2 bases, and 9 bases lay in between. The CDR3 is 14 residues long. Here the CDR3 DNA reads TGTGCCAGCAGCTTAGGTGGAGGAAACACTGAAGCTTTCTTT. Translation: CASSLGGGNTEAFF.

The rearrangement links TRBV27 to TRBJ2-1; 11 positions agree with TRBD1. Unmatched junction bases numbered 6, after V lost 11 bases and J lost 6 bases. The CDR3 has 13 residues. Germline CDR1 reads MNHEY; CDR2 reads SMNVEV (reference sequence). The CDR3 spells CASGQGAANEQFF. CDR3 DNA sequence: TGTGCCTCCGGACAGGGGGCGGCCAATGAGCAGTTCTTC.

V and J are TRBV4-1 and TRBJ1-1; 9 nucleotides agree with TRBD1. The germline V gene encodes CDR1 MGHRA and CDR2 YSYEKL. The CDR3 consists of 15 residues. With V trimmed by 5 bases and J by 3 bases, 7 bases remained unmatched. CDR3 coding DNA: TGCGCCAGCAGCGTACAGGGGGCGCAGGACACTGAAGCTTTCTTT. Amino acids: CASSVQGAQDTEAFF.

This sequence joins TRBV28 and TRBJ2-7; no firm D call. The germline V and J ends were trimmed by 7 bases and 0 bases, with 13 bases remaining between them. The CDR3 loop spans 14 amino acids. Germline CDR1 and CDR2: MDHEN and SYDVKM. The CDR3 bases are TGTGCCAGCACCCCGCGGCTGAGCTCCTACGAGCAGTACTTC. It yields the protein CASTPRLSSYEQYF.

The chain has TRBV28 and TRBJ2-3; D remains unclear. Germline CDR1 is MDHEN and CDR2 is SYDVKM. The CDR3 has 12 amino acids. V lost 7 bases and J 6 bases, leaving 11 bases between the germline ends. CDR3 region: CASTMGWDTQYF. The CDR3 DNA reads TGTGCCAGCACCATGGGTTGGGATACGCAGTATTTT.